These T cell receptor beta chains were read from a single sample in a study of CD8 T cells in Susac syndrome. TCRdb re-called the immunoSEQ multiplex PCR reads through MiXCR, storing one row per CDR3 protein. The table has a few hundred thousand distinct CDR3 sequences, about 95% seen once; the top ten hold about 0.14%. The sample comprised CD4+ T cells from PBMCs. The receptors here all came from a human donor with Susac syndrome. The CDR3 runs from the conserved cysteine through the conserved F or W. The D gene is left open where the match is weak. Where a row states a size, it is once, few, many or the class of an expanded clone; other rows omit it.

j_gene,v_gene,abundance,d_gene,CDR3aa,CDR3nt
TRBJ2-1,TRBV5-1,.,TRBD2,CASSFTSGFNNEQFF,TGCGCCAGCAGCTTCACTAGCGGGTTTAACAATGAGCAGTTCTTC
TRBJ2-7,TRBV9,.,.,CASSPSWDRPYEQYF,TGTGCCAGCAGCCCCTCCTGGGACCGACCCTACGAGCAGTACTTC
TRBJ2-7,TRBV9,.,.,CASSAGYTSYEQYF,TGTGCCAGCAGCGCCGGATATACCTCGTACGAGCAGTACTTC
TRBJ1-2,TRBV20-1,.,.,CSAEDGPLGYTF,TGCAGTGCTGAAGACGGGCCCCTCGGCTACACCTTC
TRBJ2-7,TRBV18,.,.,CASSPLQATNEQYF,TGTGCCAGCTCACCATTACAGGCAACGAACGAGCAGTACTTC
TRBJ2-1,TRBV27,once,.,CASHEGIWANEQFF,TGTGCCAGCCACGAGGGTATATGGGCGAATGAGCAGTTCTTC
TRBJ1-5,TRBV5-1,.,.,CASSPDTFSNQPQHF,TGCGCCAGCAGCCCGGACACCTTTAGCAATCAGCCCCAGCATTTT
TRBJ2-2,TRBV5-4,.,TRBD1,CASSFGTGGLNTGELFF,TGTGCCAGCAGCTTCGGGACAGGGGGCTTAAACACCGGGGAGCTGTTTTTT
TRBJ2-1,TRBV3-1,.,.,CASSQVRGYSYNEQFF,TGTGCCAGCAGCCAAGTTCGGGGCTACTCCTACAATGAGCAGTTCTTC
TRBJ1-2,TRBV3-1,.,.,CASSQEAGGLGYGYTF,TGTGCCAGCAGCCAAGAGGCGGGGGGACTTGGCTATGGCTACACCTTC
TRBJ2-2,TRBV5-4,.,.,CASSSPPIGDTGELFF,TGTGCCAGCAGCTCACCACCCATTGGGGACACCGGGGAGCTGTTTTTT